This T cell receptor (beta chain) was obtained from a study of T cells in Graves' hyperthyroidism and ophthalmopathy (dated by TCRdb to about 2019). Regarding the complete study: Peripheral blood was sampled at the time of initial diagnosis, prior to any treatment. To identify distinguishing TCR V-J signatures, a discovery cohort of around 100 patients was used, comprising roughly 45 with Graves' ophthalmopathy and about 59 with stable Graves' hyperthyroidism. Prospective prediction of ophthalmopathy was tested in an independent validation cohort of 18 to 20 hyperthyroidism patients and 17 patients who later progressed to ophthalmopathy. For training and testing, the 100 or so patients in the discovery cohort were randomly divided in a 7:3 ratio. Thyroid tissue and blood T-cell repertoires from about six Graves' hyperthyroidism patients were also compared in the study. After sampling, hyperthyroidism patients received methimazole starting at 30 mg daily, and ophthalmopathy patients received high-dose intravenous methylprednisolone. The paper describes TCR Vbeta CDR3 sequencing of fewer than 150 peripheral blood samples, made up of approximately 40 ophthalmopathy patients, around 73 hyperthyroidism patients and roughly 17 progressor patients.

The germline V gene sets CDR1 to SGHVS and CDR2 to FNYEAQ. Including cysteine and phenylalanine, the CDR3 has 15 amino acids. CDR3 DNA only is kept here, 45 bases in frame from base 1. A distance of 12 bases separates the germline ends of V and J, which lose 1 base and 3 bases respectively. As regards this clonotype: Its antigen remains undetermined. Being one base from a much bigger clone, this may be a read error.

TCR beta CDR3 regions were amplified from RNA transcripts. The TCR CDR3 was subjected to a first round of RT-PCR using the HTBI primer set and the Qiagen OneStep RT-PCR kit. Libraries were constructed in a second round of multiplex PCR, after which size selection and purification were carried out. Paired-end sequencing of the libraries was performed with 100 bp reads on an Illumina HiSeq2000. The authors' analysis ran thus. SOAPnuke was used to process the raw data, with reads discarded if the reads contained adapters or uncalled bases, had a mean Phred below 15, or lacked an exact constant-primer or identifier match. COPE v1.2.5 was used to merge the high-quality paired reads, and each unique nucleotide sequence was defined as a clonotype. Clonotypes were aligned to IMGT TRBV, TRBD and TRBJ reference segments using MiTCR v1.1. The analysis included only V-J combinations with a frequency above 0.0001, which together covered 99% to 99.2% of the repertoires. A TCS score was defined as the ratio of F50 (clonal expansion) to E x V (chaos), with BLOSUM62-based TCRdist applied between CDR3 peptides within each V-J. Welch's t-statistics and random forest reduced 514 V-J features to fewer than 15, which were used in a naive Bayes classifier (R e1071). Using fastp at Q25 and MiXCR, TCRdb reprocessed the public reads and kept productive beta chains. Entries that share a CDR3 protein sequence are merged under the most common genes and DNA. The V and J calls reflect TCRdb's pipeline rather than the authors' work. For this sample there are 280,000 or so distinct CDR3 sequences; 13% to 15% appear just once. The top ten clones comprise around 31% of the sample.

Overall study outcomes, separate from this receptor: Sample size was not statistically predetermined, and blinding of investigators to group allocation was not performed. Most expanded thyroid clonotypes (frequency above 0.001) were also detected in blood, a finding suggesting that blood repertoires may reflect thyroid immune responses. A model built on a 13 V-J signature distinguished ophthalmopathy from stable hyperthyroidism, reaching roughly 88% sensitivity and 81% to 83% specificity in cross-validation and 80%/75% in testing. In validation, the model predicted progression to ophthalmopathy with approximately 69% sensitivity and 72% to 75% specificity, a median of approximately 6.5 months before onset.

Hyperthyroidism patients were newly diagnosed, had a disease duration of under 2 months, and were aged 18 to 65 years. Any patient with an uncontrolled infection, another autoimmune disease, pregnancy or lactation was excluded. Diagnoses relied on clinical symptoms, serum thyroxine and TRAb, thyroid ultrasound and orbital computed tomography. For progressor patients, blood was drawn at the first diagnosis of hyperthyroidism, before any ophthalmopathy symptoms had appeared. PBMCs were separated from under 12 ml of fresh peripheral blood using Ficoll-Paque density gradient centrifugation. Progressor patients were initially diagnosed with Graves' hyperthyroidism and developed ophthalmopathy during follow-up. Total RNA was extracted with Trizol reagent, and quality was checked on an Agilent 2100 Bioanalyzer.

The sample taken for sequencing was blood. The TCR originated in a woman in her 50s with Graves' hyperthyroidism that later progressed to Graves' ophthalmopathy. Here the chain combines TRBV7-6 and TRBJ2-5; the D gene is perhaps TRBD1 or TRBD2, as each covers 5 bases. The DNA sequence reads TGTGCCAGCAGCTTAGGAGGGATAGGGGAAGAGACCCAGTACTTC. This encodes CASSLGGIGEETQYF.